This T cell receptor (beta chain) was profiled in a study (dated by TCRdb to the mid-2010s). With regard to the full study: The study set out to test whether tumor-infiltrating Tregs in breast cancer get recruited from blood Tregs or are instead converted in situ from other CD4+ T cell subsets.

As concerns this clonotype: The antigen it recognizes is unknown. No qualities accompany the bases; no much larger clone lies one base away.

Broader findings and caveats from the paper: Validation in the larger cohort was restricted to a single TCR beta V-J rearrangement rather than whole repertoires. Tumor-infiltrating Treg TCR alpha and beta sequences overlapped most with tumor naive CD4+ T cells, then with blood naive CD4+ T cells. Tumor memory CD4+ T cell TCR gene usage was found to cluster with blood and lymph node memory CD4+ cells and with lymph node naive CD4+ cells.

The CDR3 runs 15 residues from the cysteine to the phenylalanine. Only the CDR3 part of the read is kept: 45 bases, read in frame from the first base. Cut back by 3 bases and 4 bases, the V and J ends lie 16 bases apart. The germline V gene encodes CDR1 SGHKS and CDR2 YYEKEE (reference sequence). Amplification of full-length TCR variable regions was done by 5' RACE PCR using constant-region reverse primers, and this step was followed by semi-nested PCR with Nested Universal Primer A. Using the ReliaPrep RNA Cell Miniprep System, total RNA was extracted, and the SMARTer RACE 5'/3' Kit was then used to reverse transcribe the RNA into 5'RACE-ready cDNA. Full-length TCR alpha and beta libraries were barcoded with multiplex adaptors and sequenced on an Illumina MiSeq. The published analysis was carried out like this. For each of nine subset-tissue groups, sequencing data from the five patients were combined, and the groups were compared by unsupervised clustering of TCR gene usage. The Morisita-Horn index was used to calculate repertoire similarity, with shared sequences weighted by how much each contributed to each repertoire. TCRdb's own reprocessing of the public reads used fastp at Q25 and MiXCR and kept productive beta chains. Rows are combined by CDR3 protein, so each entry shows the most common genes and DNA. The V and J calls were determined by TCRdb, not by the authors. The sample records about 7,200 distinct CDR3 sequences, approximately 40% of which are singletons. 3.5% to 4.5% of the sample is in the top ten clones.

Memory CD4+ T cells were isolated as CD4+CD45RO+CD25- cells. Tregs, naive and memory CD4+ T cells from tumor, blood and ipsilateral draining lymph nodes of a few breast cancer patients underwent full-length TCR alpha and beta sequencing. Ficoll density gradient centrifugation was used to isolate mononuclear cells from either lymph nodes or 50 ml of peripheral blood. FACS confirmed that the sorted cell populations were more than 90% pure. What was sequenced was memory CD4+ T cells sorted from blood. Per the publication, the cell subset or site label means: memory CD4+ T cells, CD4+CD45RO+CD25-. The chain is encoded by TRBV5-5 joined to TRBJ2-5, with TRBD2 perhaps the D gene, on 5 matching bases. This TCR derives from a female donor with breast cancer. CDR3 region: CASSSEEVTLETQYF. The DNA sequence is given as TGTGCCAGCAGCTCGGAGGAAGTGACTCTAGAGACCCAGTACTTC.